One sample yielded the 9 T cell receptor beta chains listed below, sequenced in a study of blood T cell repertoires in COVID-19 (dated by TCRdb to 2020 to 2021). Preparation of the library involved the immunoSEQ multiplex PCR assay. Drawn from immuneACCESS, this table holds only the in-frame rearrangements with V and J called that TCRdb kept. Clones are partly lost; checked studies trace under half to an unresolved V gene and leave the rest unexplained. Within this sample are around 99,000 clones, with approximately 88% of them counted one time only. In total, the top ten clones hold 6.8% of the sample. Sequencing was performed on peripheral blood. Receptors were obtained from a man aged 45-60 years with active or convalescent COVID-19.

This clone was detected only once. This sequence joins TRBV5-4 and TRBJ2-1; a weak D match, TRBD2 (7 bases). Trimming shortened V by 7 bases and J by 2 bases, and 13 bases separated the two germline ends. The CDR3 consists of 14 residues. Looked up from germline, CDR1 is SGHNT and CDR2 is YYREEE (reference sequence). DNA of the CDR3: TGTGCCAGCCGGAGCGGGACAACCTACAATGAGCAGTTCTTC. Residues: CASRSGTTYNEQFF.

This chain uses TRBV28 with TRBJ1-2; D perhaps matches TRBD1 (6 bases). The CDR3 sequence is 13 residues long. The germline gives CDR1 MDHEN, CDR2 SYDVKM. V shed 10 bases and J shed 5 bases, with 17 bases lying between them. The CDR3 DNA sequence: TGTGCCACGATTGAGGGGGACCGGTATGGCTACACCTTC. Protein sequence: CATIEGDRYGYTF.

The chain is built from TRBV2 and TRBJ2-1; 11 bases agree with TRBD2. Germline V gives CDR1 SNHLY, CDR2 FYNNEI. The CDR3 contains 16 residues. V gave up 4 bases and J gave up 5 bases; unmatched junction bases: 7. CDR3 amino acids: CASSVPGLADDNEQFF. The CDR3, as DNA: TGTGCCAGCAGTGTACCGGGACTAGCGGACGACAATGAGCAGTTCTTC.

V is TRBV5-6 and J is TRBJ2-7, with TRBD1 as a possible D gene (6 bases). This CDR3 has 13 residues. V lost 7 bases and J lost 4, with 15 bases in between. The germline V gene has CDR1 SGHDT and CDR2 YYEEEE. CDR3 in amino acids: CASARTVLYEQYF. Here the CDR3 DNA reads TGTGCCAGCGCTAGGACAGTGTTGTACGAGCAGTACTTC. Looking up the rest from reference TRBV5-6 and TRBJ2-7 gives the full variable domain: DAGVTQSPTHLIKTRGQQVTLRCSPKSGHDTVSWYQQALGQGPQFIFQYYEEEERQRGNFPDRFSGHQFPNYSSELNVNALLLGDSALYLCASARTVLYEQYFGPGTRLTVT.

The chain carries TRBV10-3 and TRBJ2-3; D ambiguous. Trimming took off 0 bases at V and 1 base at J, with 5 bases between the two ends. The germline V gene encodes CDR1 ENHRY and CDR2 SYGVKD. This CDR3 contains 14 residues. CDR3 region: CAISESAGTDTQYF. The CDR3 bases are TGTGCCATCAGTGAGTCCGCAGGCACAGATACGCAGTATTTT.

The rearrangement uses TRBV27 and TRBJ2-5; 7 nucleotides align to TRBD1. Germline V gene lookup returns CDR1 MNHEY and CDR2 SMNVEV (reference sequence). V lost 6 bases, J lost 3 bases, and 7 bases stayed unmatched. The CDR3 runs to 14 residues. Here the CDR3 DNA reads TGTGCCAGCAGCCAAGGGACAGTTAAAGAGACCCAGTACTTC. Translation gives CASSQGTVKETQYF.

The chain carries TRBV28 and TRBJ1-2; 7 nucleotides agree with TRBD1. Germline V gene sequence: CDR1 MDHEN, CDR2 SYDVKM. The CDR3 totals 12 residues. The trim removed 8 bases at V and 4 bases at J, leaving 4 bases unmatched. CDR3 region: CASHGTVYGYTF. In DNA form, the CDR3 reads TGTGCCAGCCACGGGACAGTCTATGGCTACACCTTC.

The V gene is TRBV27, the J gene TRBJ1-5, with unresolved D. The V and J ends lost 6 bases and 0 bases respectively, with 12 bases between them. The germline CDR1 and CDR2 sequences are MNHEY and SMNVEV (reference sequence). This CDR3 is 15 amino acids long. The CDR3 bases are TGTGCCAGCAGGAGGTGGGGAGATAGCAATCAGCCCCAGCATTTT. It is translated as CASRRWGDSNQPQHF.

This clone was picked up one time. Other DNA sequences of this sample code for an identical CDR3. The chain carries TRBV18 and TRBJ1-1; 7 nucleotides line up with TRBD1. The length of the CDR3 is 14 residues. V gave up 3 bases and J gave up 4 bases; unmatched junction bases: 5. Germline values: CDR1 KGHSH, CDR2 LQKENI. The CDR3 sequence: CASSPQGGSTEAFF. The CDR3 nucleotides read TGTGCCAGCTCACCCCAGGGGGGAAGCACTGAAGCTTTCTTT.